This TCR beta chain was profiled in a study of shared clonotypes between healthy human individuals. Concerning this clone: Its antigen is not known.

Everyone who donated was a Caucasian adult who lived in Nashville, Tennessee. V was clipped by 4 bases and J by 6 bases; unmatched bases: 3. From germline, CDR1 is SGHVS and CDR2 FNYEAQ. The CDR3 contains 14 residues. A deep-level run was used for the assay. Assay: immunoSEQ multiplex PCR; the TCRdb copy retains only in-frame clones and omits some. This sample has about 1,500,000 clones, with 96% found just once. Study-wide findings and caveats: Between four donors, naive CD4 clonotypes were shared at a level of around 5.2%.

This chain uses TRBV7-6 with TRBJ2-2; TRBD2 agrees at 9 bases. Sequenced input: naive CD4+ T cells sorted from blood. Subset meaning: CD45RA+ positively selected. The TCR was taken from a man younger than 45 in good health. The CDR3 loop is CASSSSSGAGELFF. DNA of the CDR3: TGTGCCAGCAGCTCCTCTAGCGGGGCCGGGGAGCTGTTTTTT.